Each of the 15 T cell receptor beta chains below was sequenced from the same sample in a study of shared clonotypes between healthy human individuals (dated by TCRdb to 2020 to 2021). The library was prepared using the immunoSEQ multiplex PCR assay. Entries here come from immuneACCESS through TCRdb and include only in-frame sequences with V and J called. Some clones fail to appear in such tables; in the studies checked, an unresolved V gene covers under half of the shortfall, and the cause of the remainder is unknown. The sample table records 1.5 million to 1.9 million clones; roughly 98% of these occur just once. Of the sample, around 0.45% is held by the ten largest clones. Specimen: naive CD4+ T cells sorted from blood. Per the publication, the cell subset or site label means: CD45RA+ positively selected. The receptors derive from a man aged 30-40 years in good health.

The chain links TRBV11-3 to TRBJ2-5; 8 bases are a match to TRBD1. V lost 4 bases and J lost 5; bases outside the gene matches: 12. CDR1 is SGHNT, CDR2 YENEEA, per germline. The CDR3 loop spans 16 amino acids. The CDR3 DNA follows: TGTGCCAGCAGCTCGGGACAGGCCCCCGGAGGGGAGACCCAGTACTTC. Amino acids: CASSSGQAPGGETQYF.

The rearrangement uses TRBV9 and TRBJ2-7; 9 nucleotides agree with TRBD1. After removal of 4 bases from V and 2 bases from J, the junction contained 16 bases not matched to a gene. The CDR3 extends over 18 amino acids. Germline values: CDR1 SGDLS, CDR2 YYNGEE. In nucleotides, the CDR3 is TGTGCCAGCAGCACACGCAGACCCTGGACAGGGGCGGCCTACGAGCAGTACTTC. This codes for CASSTRRPWTGAAYEQYF.

V usage is TRBV19 and J usage is TRBJ2-1, with 11 positions matching TRBD1. CDR1 is LNHDA and CDR2 is SQIVND in the germline V gene (reference sequence). The CDR3 loop spans 17 amino acids. With 6 bases clipped from V and 9 bases from J, the junction kept 16 bases outside the gene matches. This CDR3 reads CASRSRGSSGTGGEQFF. Written as DNA, the CDR3 is TGTGCCAGTAGATCTAGGGGGTCTAGCGGGACAGGGGGTGAGCAGTTCTTC.

The chain has TRBV5-1 and TRBJ1-1, with D maybe TRBD1 (5 bases). The CDR3 has 13 residues. Germline V gene sequence: CDR1 SGHRS, CDR2 YFSETQ. Trimming took 4 bases from V and 0 from J, leaving 7 bases between them. This chain's CDR3 is CASSATVNTEAFF. The CDR3 region has the DNA TGCGCCAGCAGCGCGACAGTGAACACTGAAGCTTTCTTT.

V usage is TRBV4-3 and J usage is TRBJ2-7; 7 bases are a match to TRBD1. This CDR3 has 15 amino acids. The germline CDR1 and CDR2 sequences are LGHNA and YSLEER. With 2 bases clipped from V and 2 bases from J, the junction kept 6 bases outside the gene matches. CDR3 region: CASSQWGQPTYEQYF. The CDR3 DNA sequence: TGCGCCAGCAGCCAATGGGGACAGCCGACCTACGAGCAGTACTTC.

The chain uses TRBV18 and TRBJ1-1; TRBD1 might be the D (5 bases). V was pared by 2 bases and J by 7 bases, with 8 bases between. Germline V gene lookup returns CDR1 KGHSH and CDR2 LQKENI. The length of the CDR3 is 12 residues. The CDR3 spells CASSPWGSEAFF. CDR3 in DNA: TGTGCCAGCTCACCATGGGGGAGTGAAGCTTTCTTT.

This chain joins TRBV6-4 and TRBJ1-2; no definite D call. V was shortened by 0 bases and J by 6 bases, with 8 bases between the two germline ends. Per germline, CDR1 MRHNA and CDR2 SNTAGT. The CDR3 runs to 13 residues. CDR3 DNA sequence: TGTGCCAGCAGTGACTCGATTGGAGATGGCTACACCTTC. Encoded protein: CASSDSIGDGYTF.

The chain links TRBV11-2 to TRBJ1-4; unclear D gene. The CDR3 consists of 11 residues. V was cut by 4 bases and J by 11 bases, with 8 bases left in between. CDR1 is SGHAT, CDR2 FQNNGV, per germline. The CDR3 is CASSSYGKLFF. The CDR3 coding sequence is TGTGCCAGCAGCTCTTATGGCAAACTGTTTTTT.

The J gene is TRBJ1-1, the V gene TRBV10-1; D is uncertain. This CDR3 is 13 amino acids long. V lost 0 bases and J 8 bases, leaving 10 bases between the germline ends. CDR1 and CDR2 (germline): WNHNN, SYGVQD (reference sequence). CDR3 amino acids: CASSESANGEAFF. DNA for the CDR3: TGCGCCAGCAGTGAGTCTGCAAACGGCGAAGCTTTCTTT.

This clone was seen once. The chain uses TRBV28 and TRBJ1-5; D might be TRBD1 (6 bases). Trimming left V 7 bases short and J 6 bases short, with 16 bases between. This CDR3 contains 14 residues. Per the germline V gene, CDR1 is MDHEN and CDR2 is SYDVKM. The CDR3 here is CASTSGTPTQPQHF. DNA of the CDR3: TGTGCCAGCACCTCAGGGACACCCACTCAGCCCCAGCATTTT.

The chain uses TRBV4-3 and TRBJ2-2; the D gene is possibly TRBD1 (6 bases). Germline V lookup: CDR1 LGHNA, CDR2 YSLEER. The CDR3 length is 15 residues. V lost 2 bases to trimming and J lost 5 bases, with 12 bases between them. The CDR3 DNA sequence: TGCGCCAGCAGCCAACAGGGGTTGCGAACCGGGGAGCTGTTTTTT. This encodes CASSQQGLRTGELFF.

The chain recombines TRBV4-1 with TRBJ2-1; 11 nucleotides align to TRBD2. CDR3 length: 16 amino acids. Germline loops: CDR1 MGHRA, CDR2 YSYEKL. V shed 5 bases, J shed 2 bases, and the junction held 5 bases outside the gene matches. Written as DNA, the CDR3 is TGCGCCAGCAGCGAAAGGACTAGCGGGCCCTACAATGAGCAGTTCTTC. Amino acids: CASSERTSGPYNEQFF.

The CDR3 DNA sequence: TGTGCCAGCAGTTACCAACTGACAGATACGCAGTATTTT. Translating it yields CASSYQLTDTQYF. The chain links TRBV6-5 to TRBJ2-3; no clear D gene. V was trimmed by 2 bases and J by 3 bases, leaving 6 bases between them. Germline V gene sequence: CDR1 MNHEY, CDR2 SVGAGI. This CDR3 spans 13 amino acids.

This chain joins TRBV5-4 and TRBJ1-5; D uncertain. Germline V gene data show CDR1 as SGHNT and CDR2 as YYREEE (reference sequence). This CDR3 region has 15 residues. The V end lost 2 bases, the J end lost 0 bases, and 9 bases lay between the germline ends. The CDR3 DNA reads as TGTGCCAGCAGCTTCGGTCAGGATAGCAATCAGCCCCAGCATTTT. Its protein is CASSFGQDSNQPQHF.

The chain combines TRBV5-1 with TRBJ1-4; the D is unclear. The V end lost 0 bases, the J end lost 5 bases, and 11 bases lay between the germline ends. The CDR3 loop spans 15 amino acids. Germline V gene lookup returns CDR1 SGHRS and CDR2 YFSETQ. The CDR3 DNA is TGCGCCAGCAGCTTGGCCTCGATACCAAATGAAAAACTGTTTTTT. Its translation is CASSLASIPNEKLFF.